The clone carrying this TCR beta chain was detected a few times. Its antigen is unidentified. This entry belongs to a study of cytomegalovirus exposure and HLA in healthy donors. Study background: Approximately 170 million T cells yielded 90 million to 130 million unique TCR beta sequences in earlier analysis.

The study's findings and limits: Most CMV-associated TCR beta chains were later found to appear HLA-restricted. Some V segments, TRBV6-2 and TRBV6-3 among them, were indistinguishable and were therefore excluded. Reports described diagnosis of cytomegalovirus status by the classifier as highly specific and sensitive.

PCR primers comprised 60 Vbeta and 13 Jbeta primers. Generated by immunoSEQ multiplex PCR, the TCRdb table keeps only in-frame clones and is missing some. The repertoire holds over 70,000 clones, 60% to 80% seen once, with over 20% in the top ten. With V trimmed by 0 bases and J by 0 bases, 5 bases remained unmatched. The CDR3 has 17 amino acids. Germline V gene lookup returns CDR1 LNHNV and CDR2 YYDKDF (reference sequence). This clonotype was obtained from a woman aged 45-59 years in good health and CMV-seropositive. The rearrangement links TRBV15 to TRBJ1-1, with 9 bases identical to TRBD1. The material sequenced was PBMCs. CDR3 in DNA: TGTGCCACCAGCAGAGAGGGCCGGGACAGGGTGAACACTGAAGCTTTCTTT. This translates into CATSREGRDRVNTEAFF.